This T cell receptor (beta chain) comes out of a study of blood T cell repertoires in COVID-19 (dated by TCRdb to the early 2020s). Background for the entire study: Collaborator samples came from the United States, Italy and Spain and covered acute and convalescent phases of COVID-19. The prospective study material was composed of cDNA or gDNA derived from T cells, B-cell-depleted T cells, or PBMCs. Deeply sampled blood TCRbeta repertoires from subjects exposed to, actively infected with, or recovered from COVID-19 were included in the dataset. The repertoires were released in a freely available public database intended as a resource for research on the immune response to SARS-CoV-2. Samples came from the ongoing ImmuneRACE study (first 160 participants) plus 1,254 subjects from 6 global collaborators. Nearly every sample came with metadata listing a de-identified subject ID, COVID-19 status, age in years and sex. HLA class I and class II types, where available, came from metadata supplied by the sample provider rather than from assay-based typing. Broader findings and caveats from the paper: How much clinical and demographic metadata was included differed by source and by participant, and the metadata was provided uncurated.

A second Seattle source provided samples from volunteer blood donors who had recovered from COVID-19. Collaborating institutions collected whole blood in K2EDTA tubes following their own protocols. For TCRbeta analysis, collaborators shipped samples in one of three forms: frozen whole blood, isolated PBMCs, or DNA extracted from either of those sample types. The immunoSEQ Assay, a bias-controlled multiplex PCR, was used to amplify TCRbeta CDR3 regions from genomic DNA. The authors processed their data as follows. Nucleated cell counts per sample were estimated from amplification of reference gene primers within the assay. To quantify the absolute abundance of each unique TCRbeta CDR3 rearrangement, sequence reads were collapsed and filtered. For each sample, productive Simpson clonality was calculated as the square root of Simpson's diversity index across productive rearrangements. The table was pulled from immuneACCESS by TCRdb, which kept in-frame rearrangements only. Such tables lose some clones; where checked, under half of the loss comes from unresolved V genes, and the rest has no known cause. V and J calls plus clone size are reproduced from that table; the DNA served to infer D and trimming. The sample table holds about 190,000 clones, of which about 88% were seen once. The top ten clones comprise 6.2% of the sample.

Looking up the germline V gene (reference sequence) yields CDR1 LNHDA and CDR2 SQIVND. Trimming takes 4 bases off V and 4 bases off J; junction bases not matched to a gene: 6. The CDR3, cysteine through phenylalanine, is 15 amino acids long. Here the CDR3 DNA is all that survives: 45 bases in frame from base 1. For this clone: Its antigen remains undetermined. It has no much larger one-base neighbor in the sample; base qualities were not kept.

The sequencing input was peripheral blood. The TCR comes from a woman aged 40 to 50 who had recovered from COVID-19. The chain couples TRBV19 to TRBJ1-5, with 8 bases aligning to TRBD1. The DNA reads TGTGCCAGTAGTACCCAAGGACAGGGAAATCAGCCCCAGCATTTT. Translated, it gives CASSTQGQGNQPQHF.